The clone carrying this T cell receptor (beta chain) was detected only once. What it recognizes is unknown. V shed 4 bases and J 6 bases; nucleotides not matched to a gene: 6. Germline assignment: CDR1 MNHEY and CDR2 SMNVEV (reference sequence). This CDR3 region has 15 residues. cDNA came from about 0.51 to 1 ug RNA primed by random hexamers. Across 54 Vbeta and 13 Jbeta, immunoSEQ multiplex PCR amplified TCR beta CDR3. Each CDR3 protein is one row after TCRdb ran MiXCR on the immunoSEQ multiplex PCR reads. The data contain 170,000 or so distinct CDR3 sequences, about 95% of them singletons. These data are taken from a study of CD8 T cells in Susac syndrome. Findings and caveats of the study: The authors acknowledged that the study's TCR sequencing and HLA analysis involved relatively few individuals.

This rearrangement joins TRBV27 to TRBJ2-1, with 10 bases aligning to TRBD1. Input material: CD8+ T cells from PBMCs. This receptor was obtained from a human donor with multiple sclerosis. The CDR3 region is CASSWDRGYGNEQFF. CDR3 nucleotide sequence: TGTGCCAGCAGTTGGGACAGGGGTTATGGCAATGAGCAGTTCTTC.